A selection of T cell receptor beta chains follows, all from one sample in a study of coeliac disease. Data came from immunoSEQ multiplex PCR; TCRdb stores just in-frame clones and leaves some out. The data contain roughly 350 clones, just under 65% of them singletons. Sequenced: intraepithelial lymphocytes from the gut. These receptors all stem from a woman aged 45-60 years with celiac disease on a gluten-free diet. Each CDR3 is given with its conserved first and last residue. A D gene is named only where the DNA matches it firmly. Rows give clone size only sometimes, using once, few, many, or a class for an expanded clone.

abundance	d_gene	v_gene	j_gene	CDR3aa	CDR3nt
NA	TRBD1	TRBV15	TRBJ2-7	CATSPQAGTVSYEQYF	TGTGCCACCAGCCCCCAAGCCGGGACAGTCTCCTACGAGCAGTACTTC
NA	NA	TRBV19	TRBJ1-4	CASSMSAGVYEKLFF	TGTGCCAGTAGTATGTCTGCGGGAGTATATGAAAAACTGTTTTTT
NA	TRBD1	TRBV6-1	TRBJ1-1	CASSEWVGGSEAFF	TGTGCCAGCAGTGAATGGGTAGGGGGCTCTGAAGCTTTCTTT
NA	TRBD1	TRBV19	TRBJ1-6	CASTHRDRGSPLHF	TGTGCCAGTACTCACCGGGACAGGGGTTCACCCCTCCACTTT
few	TRBD1	TRBV4-3	TRBJ1-2	CASSQWTGYGYTF	TGCGCCAGCAGCCAATGGACAGGGTATGGCTACACCTTC
NA	TRBD1	TRBV4-1	TRBJ1-2	CASSQDPTGVAGYTF	TGCGCCAGCAGCCAAGATCCCACAGGGGTGGCTGGCTACACCTTC
NA	NA	TRBV15	TRBJ1-2	CATRSGGPINYGYTF	TGTGCCACCCGTTCGGGGGGGCCTATTAACTATGGCTACACCTTC
NA	TRBD1	TRBV6-4	TRBJ1-5	CASSDSITQGTGIQPQHF	TGTGCCAGCAGTGACTCGATAACCCAGGGGACAGGGATCCAGCCCCAGCATTTT
NA	NA	TRBV30	TRBJ1-2	CAWSVIPGGYTF	TGTGCCTGGAGTGTAATCCCCGGGGGCTACACCTTC
NA	NA	TRBV21-1	TRBJ2-7	CASSKGGLRDSSYEQYF	TGTGCCAGCAGCAAAGGGGGTCTCCGGGACAGCTCCTACGAGCAGTACTTC
NA	TRBD1	TRBV10-3	TRBJ1-4	CAISDGTGGLANEKLFF	TGTGCCATCAGTGACGGGACAGGGGGCCTTGCTAATGAAAAACTGTTTTTT
NA	TRBD2	TRBV4-1	TRBJ2-7	CASSLLAGGDSSYEQYF	TGCGCCAGCAGCCTACTAGCGGGGGGCGACAGCTCCTACGAGCAGTACTTC
NA	TRBD1	TRBV27	TRBJ2-1	CASRDRLWGYNEQFF	TGTGCCAGCAGGGACAGGTTATGGGGATACAATGAGCAGTTCTTC
NA	TRBD2	TRBV7-2	TRBJ2-2	CASRGRLASTGELFF	TGTGCCAGCAGGGGTAGACTAGCCTCCACCGGGGAGCTGTTTTTT
NA	NA	TRBV27	TRBJ2-3	CASSLGLSTDTQYF	TGTGCCAGCAGTTTGGGGCTGAGCACAGATACGCAGTATTTT
NA	NA	TRBV19	TRBJ2-7	CASSRQAANSYEQYF	TGTGCCAGTAGTAGACAGGCCGCTAACTCCTACGAGCAGTACTTC